This entry features one T cell receptor (beta chain) sequence. In its sample, this clone was seen once. Its antigen has not been determined. Base qualities are not at hand, and no much larger clone is one base apart. These data originate in a study of cytomegalovirus exposure and HLA in healthy donors (dated by TCRdb to the late 2010s). With respect to the entire study: An earlier analysis of about 530 of the donors reported approximately 280 Gb of sequence data and roughly 120 million unique TCR beta sequences obtained from roughly 180 million T cells. Using immunosequencing, the study profiled T cell repertoires from 500 to 800 subjects and related those repertoires to cytomegalovirus serostatus. Typing coverage varied by locus: about 620-630 donors for A, B, C, DRB1 and DQB1; about 520 for DQA1; more than 600 for DPA1; approximately 470 for DPB1. A later genetic analysis took genome-wide SNP genotypes for about three fifths of the roughly 670 donors and used that subset as a discovery cohort. Every repertoire in the discovery cohort had been generated on one and the same sequencing platform. Donor age, sex, ethnicity and CMV serostatus were collected together with the repertoire data. The study was designed to test whether signatures of past pathogen exposure could be identified by cataloging public T cell receptors. An earlier analysis of more than 450 of the donors used high-throughput TCR beta sequencing to judge whether each TCR beta V gene segment behaved as functional or pseudogenic. HLA typing included class I and class II loci at four-digit resolution. To predict cytomegalovirus infection status, the study brought together high-throughput TCR immunosequencing, statistical association of individual TCRs with disease status, and machine learning. Roughly 300 gigabases of sequencing data and 78 million or so unique TCR sequences were included in an early release covering over 600 HLA-typed donors. Of the roughly 400 genotyped donors, approximately 83% fell in the genetic ancestry cluster associated with self-reported Caucasian donors. About five DR-DQ haplotypes were treated as single units for association and clustering because of strong linkage in the cohort. Rather than using new phenotypic data, the later analysis identified candidate immune exposures from TCR beta sequences and from how often those sequences occurred across donors. On average, approximately 250,000 unique TCR beta nucleotide sequences were sequenced per donor among a few hundred genotyped donors of the cohort, with around 19% of those sequences being non-productive. A later analysis re-analyzed previously published TCR beta repertoires from 660 or so donors and added high-resolution HLA genotyping to study TCR occurrence patterns. In addition to the first cohort of around 670 subjects, a separate validation cohort of 120 different subjects was used.

What the work shows at the level of the full study, not this receptor alone: In a later genetic analysis, a missense DCLRE1C variant was associated with V-gene and J-gene trimming of TCR beta chains, and the association was replicated in an independent cohort. Because HLA typing was missing for some donors at each locus, association tests included only the typed subset. According to a later analysis, parvovirus B19, influenza, CMV and Epstein-Barr virus appeared linked to several top co-occurrence clusters. Assigning TCR associations to individual alleles was difficult when HLA alleles, especially DR and DQ, strongly co-occurred. The cohort was sequenced for TCR beta chains only, and without alpha or paired-chain data the features that could be detected were limited. Cytomegalovirus status was reported to be diagnosed by the classifier with high specificity and sensitivity in both the original and validation cohorts. In a later analysis, HLA-associated TCR beta chains were found to be more clonally expanded and to have lower generation probabilities than equally common non-associated chains. At a false discovery rate of 0.05, a later analysis linked around 15,000 TCR beta sequences to specific HLA alleles. In vitro tests confirmed that a few of the cytomegalovirus-associated TCR beta chains recognize cytomegalovirus antigens. The only immune exposure information available for the cohort was CMV serostatus. A cluster of highly shared sequence variants was judged likely to be a technical artifact of the sequencing pipeline. Correlated functional status among segregating V segments might reflect linkage disequilibrium, but an unknown experimental factor could not be ruled out. The study listed 150 to 200 TCR beta chains as associated with cytomegalovirus. The authors suggested that the approach could potentially be extended to other disease states and immunological phenotypes. A further reported finding was that TCR beta sequences accurately predicted the HLA-A and HLA-B alleles for most subjects in the first cohort. According to a later analysis, TCR association rates differed among HLA loci, with DRB1 alleles showing the most associated TCRs and HLA-C alleles showing the fewest. An earlier analysis of approximately 570 of the donors showed that most TCR beta V segments appeared in productive rearrangements either about 87% or about 30% of the time, which broadly matched IMGT annotations. In a later analysis, most CMV-associated TCR beta chains were found to appear HLA-restricted, with HLA associations seemingly driven largely by CMV exposure. Seventeen rarely observed V segments, including chromosome 9 orphons, were excluded from the earlier analysis of some 590 of the donors because counts were too low. The presence/absence analyses assumed that sequencing depth was roughly uniform across donors, and that assumption may not be true. Most TCR sequences were seen in very few donors, while some public TCRs were found in many individuals. The 87-base-pair reads could not distinguish some IMGT-functional V segments, including TRBV6-2 and TRBV6-3, so those segments were excluded. Compared with the approximately 710-donor mean, donors in an Asian-associated ancestry cluster had fewer N-insertions in productive TCRs, according to a later genetic analysis.

Library creation used the immunoSEQ multiplex PCR assay. For the multiplex PCR, a mixture combining 60 forward primers for TCR Vbeta segments and 13 reverse primers for TCR Jbeta segments was used. A multiplex PCR assay on genomic DNA amplified the CDR3 region of rearranged TCR beta genes. Amplified TCR beta libraries were sequenced as 87-base-pair reads on the Illumina HiSeq System. In the authors' own workflow: In a later analysis, around 80 million unique TCR beta chains were counted across the 666 repertoires, and roughly 11 million of these chains were shared by at least two donors. A nearest-neighbor algorithm error-corrected the raw reads and collapsed the reads into unique sequences, merging closely related sequences to remove PCR and sequencing errors. V, D and J gene segments were assigned by aligning CDR3 sequences to IMGT reference sequences. For a sequence to be retained, a match of at least six nucleotides was required to both a V gene segment and a J gene segment. A rearrangement was called productive if the CDR3 had no stop codons and remained in frame with V and J, and every other rearrangement was called non-productive. Following IMGT convention, CDR3 was defined as the stretch from the second conserved V-encoded cysteine up to the conserved J-encoded phenylalanine. The earlier analysis of 450 to 750 of the donors excluded any sequence lacking an unambiguous match to a single V gene segment. An earlier analysis of just under 600 of the donors called V segments functional above 56.7% productive rearrangements and segregating when the between-donor standard deviation exceeded 5%. A statistical classification framework was built for diagnosing cytomegalovirus status from the catalog of TCR beta chain sequences. V and J gene assignment, in a later analysis, came from comparing TCR nucleotide sequences with IMGT/GENE-DB human TR gene sequences. The TCRdist pipeline was used in a later analysis to assign CDR3 sequences and most-parsimonious VDJ recombination scenarios. In a later analysis, every TCR beta chain was defined by the combination of its CDR3 amino acid sequence and its V-gene family, and reads without a unique V-gene family were dropped. To address suspected cross-contamination and a sequencing artifact, a later analysis removed roughly 640 highly shared, low-generation-probability nucleotide sequences. For each public chain, a later analysis derived a clonal expansion index from normalized ranks of inferred template counts within each repertoire. In a later analysis, generation probabilities were computed using a VDJ recombination model fitted to out-of-frame rearrangements, and the results were checked against IGoR. In a later analysis, TCR-TCR, TCR-HLA and TCR-CMV co-occurrence was scored with hypergeometric tests, and a repertoire-size bias correction was applied to TCR pairs. A later analysis estimated false discovery rates by permuting HLA or CMV assignments 20 times. In a later analysis, co-occurring TCRs were grouped using DBSCAN, with TCRdist sequence similarity added in when clustering inside HLA-allele-positive subsets. Repertoires with fewer than 30,000 or more than 120,000 public chains were left out of co-occurrence clustering, as were about five repertoires with anomalous nucleotide sharing. TCRdb's version of the immuneACCESS table is confined to in-frame rearrangements and falls short of the full clone set. An unresolved V gene accounts for under half of the shortfall where checked; the remainder is of unknown origin. The V and J calls and clone size were taken over from that table, and D and trimming were inferred from the DNA. The sample table shows 96,000 or so clones, and around 74% are seen once. 3% of the sample is held by the ten biggest clonotypes.

V sheds 4 bases and J sheds 8 bases, leaving 17 bases between their ends. CDR1 SEHNR and CDR2 FQNEAQ were looked up in the germline V gene (reference sequence). The CDR3 has 15 amino acids, counting the end cysteine and phenylalanine. The read is trimmed to its CDR3 DNA, 45 bases read in frame from base 1. The cohort was made up of 500 to 800 healthy bone marrow donors. Cohort members were all nominally healthy when sampled, although unrecorded immune exposures were likely present. The donor tested CMV seropositive, placing the donor among the roughly 270 seropositive members of the cohort. A peripheral blood sample was collected from each donor, and TCR beta sequencing was performed on peripheral blood mononuclear cells. The Qiagen DNeasy Blood Extraction Kit was used to extract genomic DNA from the blood cell samples.

Recombination linked TRBV7-9 to TRBJ1-4, with no D gene named confidently. The sequenced sample consisted of PBMCs. This clonotype originated in a female donor in good health and CMV-seropositive. The CDR3 region has the sequence CASSYAVGDSEKLFF. In nucleotide form, the sequence is TGTGCCAGCAGCTACGCAGTGGGAGATTCGGAAAAACTGTTTTTT.